This TCR beta chain was sequenced in a study of blood T cell repertoires in COVID-19. Participants spanned ages about 18 to 95 years and resided in roughly 22 US areas. The CDR3 is 15 amino acids. Germline values: CDR1 LNHDA, CDR2 SQIVND (reference sequence). Trimming cost V 5 bases and J 4 bases; bases outside gene matches: 8. Per the original data handling: Nucleated cell number was recorded as an estimate derived from reference gene primer amplification. Here immunoSEQ multiplex PCR was the method, and the copy in TCRdb shows in-frame clones only, minus some. The DNA gave D and trimming, while V, J and clone size come from that table. The data show about 370,000 clones, 80% to 90% seen once.

The receptor was derived from a man younger than 35 who had recovered from COVID-19. V usage is TRBV19 and J usage is TRBJ2-5; TRBD1 matches 9 bases. Specimen: PBMCs or T cells enriched from blood (not recorded which). CDR3 region: CASSLRQGEGETQYF. In DNA form, the CDR3 reads TGTGCCAGTAGTCTTCGACAGGGGGAGGGAGAGACCCAGTACTTC.